The next 25 T cell receptor beta chains were all read from a single sample in a study of blood T cell repertoires in COVID-19. Clones were sequenced by immunoSEQ multiplex PCR, and TCRdb holds only the in-frame ones, with some missing. The sample carries about 170,000 clones, roughly 85% recorded once. Sequencing used PBMCs or T cells enriched from blood (not recorded which). These receptors were collected from a woman aged 45-65 years who had recovered from COVID-19.

The CDR3 DNA reads as TGTGCCAGCTCACCTCGTGGAGCCGACAGCTCCTACAATGAGCAGTTCTTC. Residues: CASSPRGADSSYNEQFF. The V and J genes are TRBV18 and TRBJ2-1, with a weak D call TRBD1 (5 bases). The CDR3 totals 17 residues. Germline CDR1 and CDR2: KGHSH and LQKENI. V lost 3 bases to trimming and J lost 0 bases, with 15 bases between them.

The rearrangement uses TRBV6-2 or TRBV6-3 and TRBJ2-1; tentative D call: TRBD2 (6 bases). The germline CDR1 and CDR2 sequences are MNHEY and SVGEGT. Trimming cost V 2 bases and J 10 bases, with 24 bases left between them. The CDR3 length is 17 residues. CDR3 in DNA: TGTGCCAGCAGTTACCCCGCCGGGCGGGGTCTCACGGGGGAGCAGTTCTTC. Translating it yields CASSYPAGRGLTGEQFF.

The genes are TRBV29-1 and TRBJ2-2; the match to TRBD1 covers 8 bases. This CDR3 spans 14 amino acids. Germline assignment: CDR1 SQVTM and CDR2 ANQGSEA. V dropped 4 bases and J dropped 7; count of bases not matched to a gene: 8. The CDR3 region is CSVGSTGVGGELFF. The CDR3 DNA sequence: TGCAGCGTTGGGTCGACAGGGGTTGGCGGGGAGCTGTTTTTT.

The J gene is TRBJ1-2, the V gene TRBV4-1; 11 bases map to TRBD1. There are 16 residues in the CDR3. CDR1 MGHRA and CDR2 YSYEKL come from the germline V gene. Trimming took 3 bases from V and 1 from J; bases not matched to a gene: 4. The CDR3 sequence: CASSQSGTGGNYGYTF. The CDR3 region has the DNA TGCGCCAGCAGCCAGTCAGGGACAGGGGGTAACTATGGCTACACCTTC.

The CDR3 bases are TGTGCCAGCAGCCCCGGGGAGACCCAGTACTTC. This translates into CASSPGETQYF. The V and J genes are TRBV9 and TRBJ2-5, with D uncertain. Deletions cut 4 bases from V and 5 bases from J, with 6 bases between. The germline CDR1 and CDR2 sequences are SGDLS and YYNGEE. The CDR3 has 11 amino acids.

V gene TRBV24-1 combines with J gene TRBJ1-2, with 9 bases aligning to TRBD1. Trimming at V came to 5 bases and at J to 8 bases, leaving 5 bases not matched to a gene. There are 13 residues in the CDR3. Germline CDR1 KGHDR, CDR2 SFDVKD. The CDR3, as DNA: TGTGCCACCAGTGCTGCCACAGGGGGCGGCTACACCTTC. Its protein product is CATSAATGGGYTF.

The chain combines TRBV6-5 with TRBJ1-5; TRBD1 is a possible D gene (6 bases). The germline V gene encodes CDR1 MNHEY and CDR2 SVGAGI. This CDR3 contains 13 residues. The V end was cut by 2 bases, the J end by 9 bases, with 11 bases between. The CDR3 nucleotides are TGTGCCAGCAGTTACGAGGGGGGGCGGCCCCAGCATTTT. Translation gives CASSYEGGRPQHF.

The V gene is TRBV6-5, the J gene TRBJ1-2; TRBD1 matches at 7 bases. The V segment lost 6 bases and the J segment 6 bases; nucleotides outside the gene matches: 10. Per the germline V gene, CDR1 is MNHEY and CDR2 is SVGAGI. This CDR3 region has 14 residues. In DNA, the CDR3 is TGTGCCAGCAGACTCGCCGGGACAGCGGATGGCTACACCTTC. Its protein is CASRLAGTADGYTF.

The genes are TRBV30 and TRBJ1-2; D remains ambiguous. Germline-derived CDR1 and CDR2 are GTSNPN and SVGIG (reference sequence). Deletions cut 7 bases from V and 3 bases from J, with 18 bases between. The CDR3 runs to 14 residues. The CDR3 here is CAFWGADIHYGYTF. The CDR3 DNA sequence: TGTGCCTTCTGGGGAGCAGACATTCACTATGGCTACACCTTC.

The chain uses TRBV5-6 and TRBJ2-7, with 8 bases matching TRBD1. Germline CDR1 reads SGHDT; CDR2 reads YYEEEE. V shed 4 bases and J 3 bases; nucleotides not matched to a gene: 6. The CDR3 consists of 14 residues. The CDR3 loop is CASSTGQGDYEQYV. CDR3 sequence (DNA): TGTGCCAGCAGCACCGGACAGGGCGACTACGAGCAGTACGTC.

The rearrangement links TRBV28 to TRBJ2-1; TRBD2 aligns across 7 bases. The junction had 7 bases not matched to a gene; V was cut back by 6 bases and J by 5 bases. Germline-derived CDR1 and CDR2 are MDHEN and SYDVKM. CDR3 size: 14 residues. In DNA form, the CDR3 reads TGTGCCAGCAGGTGGGGAGGGTGGAACAATGAGCAGTTCTTC. This encodes CASRWGGWNNEQFF.

A single count supports this clone. The chain employs TRBV7-2 and TRBJ2-1; 7 bases align to TRBD2. Germline values: CDR1 SGHTA, CDR2 FQGNSA. The CDR3 is 17 residues long. Losses at the gene ends were 5 bases for V and 1 base for J; bases not matched to a gene: 11. CDR3: CASSRPWLADSYNEQFF. The CDR3 bases are TGTGCCAGCAGCCGCCCGTGGCTAGCGGATTCCTACAATGAGCAGTTCTTC.

The rearrangement joins TRBV27 to TRBJ2-1, with D possibly being TRBD1 (6 bases). The CDR3 covers 15 residues. Germline CDR1 MNHEY, CDR2 SMNVEV (reference sequence). V was pared by 5 bases and J by 0 bases, with 11 bases between. CDR3 coding DNA: TGTGCCAGCAGTAACCGGGACAACTCCTACAATGAGCAGTTCTTC. This codes for CASSNRDNSYNEQFF.

The chain is built from TRBV7-3 and TRBJ2-2, with 11 bases identical to TRBD2. Trimming cost V 2 bases and J 11 bases; bases outside gene matches: 10. This CDR3 is 16 amino acids long. The germline V gene has CDR1 SGHTA and CDR2 FQGTGA. The CDR3, as DNA: TGTGCCAGCAGCTTACGGCCTAGCGGGGGGACCGTCGAGCTGTTTTTT. This translates into CASSLRPSGGTVELFF.

The chain links TRBV28 to TRBJ1-1; the match to TRBD1 covers 8 bases. The CDR3 extends over 14 amino acids. J gave up 5 bases and V 7 bases, and 9 bases lay outside the gene matches. Germline V gives CDR1 MDHEN, CDR2 SYDVKM. CDR3 nucleotides: TGTGCCAGCATCAGACAGGGGTATGGGACTGAAGCTTTCTTT. It is translated as CASIRQGYGTEAFF.

The genes are TRBV7-8 and TRBJ1-2, with D perhaps TRBD1 (5 bases). V was shortened by 5 bases and J by 0 bases, with 16 bases between the two germline ends. Germline V lookup: CDR1 SGHVS, CDR2 FQNEAQ. The CDR3 spans 16 residues. CDR3 sequence reads: CASSPNAGLTNYGYTF. CDR3 nucleotide sequence: TGTGCCAGCAGCCCCAATGCGGGGCTCACTAACTATGGCTACACCTTC.

The gene calls are TRBV28 and TRBJ1-5; D perhaps matches TRBD1 (6 bases). The ends were cut back, 6 bases at V and 6 bases at J, with 21 bases in the middle. The length of the CDR3 is 16 residues. CDR1 MDHEN and CDR2 SYDVKM come from the germline V gene. CDR3 bases: TGTGCCAGCAGCACGGCGGCTCCAGGGGCAGGTCAGCCCCAGCATTTT. This encodes CASSTAAPGAGQPQHF.

The J gene is TRBJ2-3, the V gene TRBV5-3, with a weak D call TRBD1 (6 bases). TRBV5-3 is flagged as an ORF with uncertain function. The CDR3 runs to 15 residues. The ends were cut back, 0 bases at V and 2 bases at J, with 10 bases in the middle. The CDR3, as DNA: TGTGCCAGAAGCTTGGGTGGACAGTACACAGATACGCAGTATTTT. Translated: CARSLGGQYTDTQYF.

This chain links TRBV12-3 or TRBV12-4 with TRBJ2-1, with D possibly TRBD2 on 6 matching bases. The CDR3 contains 12 residues. The V end was cut by 6 bases, the J end by 15 bases, with 18 bases between. CDR3 region: CASSRRGGKAFF. In DNA form, the CDR3 reads TGTGCCAGCAGCCGAAGGGGAGGAAAGGCGTTCTTC.

The V call is TRBV7-2, the J call TRBJ1-1; 7 positions agree with TRBD1. The trim removed 8 bases at V and 1 base at J, leaving 4 bases unmatched. CDR1 SGHTA and CDR2 FQGNSA come from the germline V gene. This CDR3 is 13 amino acids long. CDR3 DNA: TGTGCCAGCGGAGGGACAGCGAACACTGAAGCTTTCTTT. This sequence encodes CASGGTANTEAFF.

Many counts were recorded for this clone. The chain carries TRBV28 and TRBJ1-5; 8 bases line up with TRBD1. With V trimmed by 6 bases and J by 6 bases, 4 bases remained unmatched. Germline CDR1 MDHEN, CDR2 SYDVKM. The CDR3 loop spans 13 amino acids. The DNA for the CDR3 is TGTGCCAGCAGGACAGGGGCGGCTCAGCCCCAGCATTTT. This codes for CASRTGAAQPQHF.

This clone was observed a handful of times. The V and J genes are TRBV4-1 and TRBJ2-5, with D possibly TRBD2 on 6 matching bases. This CDR3 is built from 14 residues. Trimming removed 0 bases at V and 5 bases at J, with 10 bases between. Per the germline V gene, CDR1 is MGHRA and CDR2 is YSYEKL. CDR3 DNA sequence: TGCGCCAGCAGCCAAGATGAGGGGAGGGAGACCCAGTACTTC. Encoded protein: CASSQDEGRETQYF.

The chain uses TRBV7-9 and TRBJ1-1; D is undetermined. V was trimmed by 6 bases and J by 0 bases, leaving 11 bases between them. The germline V gene has CDR1 SEHNR and CDR2 FQNEAQ (reference sequence). The CDR3 runs to 14 residues. CDR3 amino acids: CASSPPGLNTEAFF. The CDR3 DNA sequence: TGTGCCAGCAGTCCACCCGGTTTGAACACTGAAGCTTTCTTT.

The chain has TRBV18 and TRBJ1-4, with a weak D call TRBD1 (6 bases). V lost 5 bases to trimming and J lost 0 bases, with 19 bases between them. CDR3 length equals 18 residues. CDR1 and CDR2 (germline): KGHSH, LQKENI. For the CDR3, the DNA is TGTGCCAGCTCAGCCCGGGGGGCGGCCATTGCAACTAATGAAAAACTGTTTTTT. Protein product: CASSARGAAIATNEKLFF.

This clone occurred a few times. The same CDR3 arises from other DNA sequences in this sample as well. The V call is TRBV5-1, the J call TRBJ1-5; D might be TRBD1 (5 bases). The germline V gene encodes CDR1 SGHRS and CDR2 YFSETQ. The CDR3 length is 14 residues. V gave up 4 bases and J gave up 7 bases, with 15 bases separating them. The CDR3 DNA reads TGCGCCAGCAGCCCCGGTACAGGAGAGCAGCCCCAGCATTTT. Translated: CASSPGTGEQPQHF. Full variable domain (rest looked up from reference TRBV5-1 and TRBJ1-5): KAGVTQTPRYLIKTRGQQVTLSCSPISGHRSVSWYQQTPGQGLQFLFEYFSETQRNKGNFPGRFSGRQFSNSRSEMNVSTLELGDSALYLCASSPGTGEQPQHFGDGTRLSIL.